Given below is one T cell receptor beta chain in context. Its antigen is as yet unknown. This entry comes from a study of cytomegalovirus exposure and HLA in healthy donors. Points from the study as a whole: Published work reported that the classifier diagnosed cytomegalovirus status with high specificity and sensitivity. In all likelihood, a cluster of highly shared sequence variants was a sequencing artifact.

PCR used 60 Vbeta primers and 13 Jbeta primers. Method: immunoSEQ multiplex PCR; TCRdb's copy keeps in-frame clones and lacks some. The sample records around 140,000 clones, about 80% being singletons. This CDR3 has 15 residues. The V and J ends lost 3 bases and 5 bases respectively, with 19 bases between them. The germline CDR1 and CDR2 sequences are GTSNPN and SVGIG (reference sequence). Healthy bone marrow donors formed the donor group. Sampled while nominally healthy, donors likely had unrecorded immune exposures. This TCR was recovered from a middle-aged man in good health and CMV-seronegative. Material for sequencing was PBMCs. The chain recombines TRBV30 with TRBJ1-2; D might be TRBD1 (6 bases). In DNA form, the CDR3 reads TGTGCCTGGAGGCCTCCCGGACAGAGAGCGTATGGCTACACCTTC. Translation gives CAWRPPGQRAYGYTF.